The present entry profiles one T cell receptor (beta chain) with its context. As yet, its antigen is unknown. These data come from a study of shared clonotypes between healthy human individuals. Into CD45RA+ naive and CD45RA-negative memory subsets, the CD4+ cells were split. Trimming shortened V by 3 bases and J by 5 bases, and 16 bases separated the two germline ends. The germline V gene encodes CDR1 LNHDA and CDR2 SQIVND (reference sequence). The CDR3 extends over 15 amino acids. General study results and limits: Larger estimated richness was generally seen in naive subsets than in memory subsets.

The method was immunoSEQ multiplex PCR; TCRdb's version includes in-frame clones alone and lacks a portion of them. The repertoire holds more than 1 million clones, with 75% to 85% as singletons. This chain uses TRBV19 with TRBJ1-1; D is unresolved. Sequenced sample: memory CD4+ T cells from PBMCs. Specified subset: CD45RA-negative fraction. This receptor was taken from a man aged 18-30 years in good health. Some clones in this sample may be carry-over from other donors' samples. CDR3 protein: CASSIPRQGNTEAFF. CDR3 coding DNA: TGTGCCAGTAGTATCCCCCGTCAAGGGAATACTGAAGCTTTCTTT.